This T cell receptor (beta chain) comes out of a study of cytomegalovirus exposure and HLA in healthy donors. Study conclusions and caveats: Cytomegalovirus association was listed for roughly 160 TCR beta chains.

Each donor was healthy, and each was a bone marrow donor. PCR employed 60 Vbeta and 13 Jbeta primers. Generated by immunoSEQ multiplex PCR, the TCRdb table keeps only in-frame clones and is missing some. The table records roughly 180,000 clones, around 80% of them present only once. Only a few counts were recorded for this clone. Its target is unknown. The germline V gene encodes CDR1 SGHAT and CDR2 FQNNGV. There are 11 residues in the CDR3. Between the trimmed V and J ends, which lost 5 bases and 8 bases, there was a span of 6 bases. The TCR sequence derives from a man between 25 and 39 years old in good health and CMV-seropositive. The chain is built from TRBV11-2 and TRBJ2-2, with D unclear. Material: PBMCs. The CDR3 DNA reads as TGTGCCAGCAGCCACAATGGGGAGCTGTTTTTT. Its protein is CASSHNGELFF.